This entry lists 19 T cell receptor beta chains sequenced from one sample in a study of blood T cells in healthy people across ages. Through a sample-barcoded 5' primer and a J-beta primer mix, a second PCR was run for roughly 6 to 12 cycles. TCRdb fed the 5' RACE reads into MiXCR, producing one record per CDR3 protein. The repertoire has 910,000 or so distinct CDR3 sequences, roughly 50% of them found once; the top ten carry about a fifth. Sequenced material: blood. These receptors all come from a woman aged 55-75 years in good health.

The genes are TRBV2 and TRBJ2-3; 9 bases fit TRBD2. This CDR3 spans 16 amino acids. V was pared by 4 bases and J by 0 bases, with 5 bases of the junction left unmatched. The V gene's germline CDR1 is SNHLY and CDR2 FYNNEI. The CDR3 sequence is CASSGFLAGSTDTQYF. CDR3 nucleotide sequence: TGTGCCAGCAGTGGTTTTCTAGCGGGAAGCACAGATACGCAGTATTTT.

The CDR3 region is CASSLLTRDTQYF. The DNA for the CDR3 is TGTGCCAGCAGCCTGCTAACCCGAGATACGCAGTATTTT. This sequence joins TRBV7-8 and TRBJ2-3; D gene uncertain. The CDR3 sequence is 13 residues long. Germline CDR1 and CDR2: SGHVS and FQNEAQ. Trimming took off 5 bases at V and 5 bases at J, with 11 bases between the two ends.

The rearrangement links TRBV20-1 to TRBJ2-7; 7 nucleotides align to TRBD2. From germline, CDR1 is DFQATT and CDR2 SNEGSKA (reference sequence). The CDR3 consists of 13 residues. After removal of 4 bases from V and 2 bases from J, the junction contained 5 bases not matched to a gene. The CDR3 region is CSAKRTSTYEQYF. In DNA, the CDR3 is TGCAGTGCTAAAAGGACTAGTACCTACGAGCAGTACTTC.

The chain couples TRBV28 to TRBJ2-5; 15 positions match TRBD2. The end of the DNA is better explained by TRBJ2-7, so the J call may be wrong. Germline CDR1 MDHEN, CDR2 SYDVKM. The CDR3 runs 17 residues. CDR3 sequence: CASSSGLAGGAAYEQYF. CDR3 DNA: TGTGCCAGCAGCTCCGGACTAGCGGGAGGGGCGGCGTACGAGCAGTACTTC.

This clonotype was detected once. This may arise from a read error, as a much more abundant clone is one base away. The chain combines TRBV9 with TRBJ2-4; D not resolved. The J call could be wrong; TRBJ2-7 is a better fit for the DNA end. Germline CDR1 is SGDLS and CDR2 is YYNGEE. The CDR3 runs 14 residues. This CDR3 reads CANSVEDWPYEQYF. CDR3 DNA sequence: TGTGCCAACAGCGTAGAAGACTGGCCCTACGAGCAGTACTTC.

The chain combines TRBV14 with TRBJ1-1, with TRBD1 as a possible D gene (5 bases). The CDR3 has 14 residues. Germline V lookup: CDR1 SGHDN, CDR2 FVKESK. V gave up 2 bases and J gave up 5 bases, with 12 bases separating them. The CDR3 is CASSQSGGWTEAFF. CDR3 DNA sequence: TGTGCCAGCAGCCAATCGGGGGGATGGACTGAAGCTTTCTTT.

The table lists this clonotype with a few counts. The chain has TRBV7-3 and TRBJ2-7; 10 nucleotides match TRBD2. Germline CDR1 is SGHTA and CDR2 is FQGTGA. The CDR3 totals 15 residues. Germline trimming cut 4 bases from V and 5 bases from J; bases unmatched to any gene: 8. This CDR3 reads CASSSRAGGPNEQYF. Written as DNA, the CDR3 is TGTGCCAGCAGCTCCAGAGCGGGAGGGCCGAACGAGCAGTACTTC.

The sample holds a few counts of this clonotype. In DNA form, the CDR3 reads TGCAGTGCCAGGGGGCAAGGGGTCGGGTCGGAGCAGTACTTC. Its translation: CSARGQGVGSEQYF. The chain employs TRBV20-1 and TRBJ2-4; 8 bases line up with TRBD1. The CDR3 has 14 residues. CDR1 and CDR2 from the germline V gene are DFQATT and SNEGSKA (reference sequence). V lost 6 bases, J lost 13 bases, and 17 bases stayed unmatched.

Details on this clonotype: Being one base from a much bigger clone, this may be a read error. The V call is TRBV7-2, the J call TRBJ2-4, with 13 bases matching TRBD2. With the DNA end fitting TRBJ2-7 better, the J assignment may be wrong. Germline V CDR1 and CDR2: SGHTA, FQGNSA. The CDR3 totals 14 residues. CDR3 sequence: CVSSLGLAGPEQYF. DNA for the CDR3: TGTGTCAGCAGCTTGGGACTAGCGGGACCCGAGCAGTACTTC.

The chain combines TRBV7-9 with TRBJ2-3, with TRBD2 as a possible D gene (5 bases). This CDR3 has 17 residues. The germline V gene encodes CDR1 SEHNR and CDR2 FQNEAQ (reference sequence). V was trimmed by 1 base and J by 3 bases, leaving 17 bases between them. The CDR3 reads CASSLGRGNSATDTQYF. In DNA, the CDR3 is TGTGCCAGCAGCTTAGGTCGGGGTAATAGTGCGACAGATACGCAGTATTTT.

The rearrangement links TRBV7-2 to TRBJ2-3, with D tentatively TRBD2 (5 bases). The ends were cut back, 8 bases at V and 2 bases at J, with 20 bases in the middle. CDR3 length equals 16 residues. CDR1 is SGHTA, CDR2 FQGNSA, per germline. The CDR3 bases are TGTGCCAGCGCGGGCACGCTCAGAGGGTTCACAGATACGCAGTATTTT. This sequence encodes CASAGTLRGFTDTQYF.

The chain is built from TRBV25-1 and TRBJ1-2; tentatively, D is TRBD1 (6 bases). The CDR3 runs 16 residues. The V end was cut by 3 bases, the J end by 0 bases, with 14 bases between. The germline CDR1 and CDR2 sequences are MGHDK and SYGVNS. CDR3 residues: CASSERTAQANYGYTF. The CDR3 DNA sequence: TGTGCCAGCAGTGAGCGGACAGCCCAAGCTAACTATGGCTACACCTTC.

This clonotype was observed at least ten times. The V and J genes are TRBV12-3 or TRBV12-4 and TRBJ1-4, with 9 positions matching TRBD1. The J segment lost 7 bases and the V segment lost 6 bases, leaving 3 bases of the junction unmatched. This CDR3 is built from 13 residues. The CDR3 DNA is TGTGCCAGCAGCGGGACAGGGAGTGAAAAACTGTTTTTT. This codes for CASSGTGSEKLFF.

This rearrangement joins TRBV29-1 to TRBJ2-1; 13 nucleotides agree with TRBD2. V lost 6 bases and J lost 2; bases outside the gene matches: 4. The CDR3 covers 15 residues. Germline CDR1 is SQVTM and CDR2 is ANQGSEA. The CDR3 DNA follows: TGCAGCGTGGAGGGACTAGCGGGGACCTACAATGAGCAGTTCTTC. Protein sequence: CSVEGLAGTYNEQFF.

This clonotype was observed a few times. The CDR3 DNA sequence: TGTGCCAGCAGCTTAAGGGCCCTTGCGGGGGAGACCCAGTACTTC. Protein product: CASSLRALAGETQYF. The chain has TRBV7-2 and TRBJ2-5; D possibly corresponds to TRBD2 (6 bases). Germline V gene data show CDR1 as SGHTA and CDR2 as FQGNSA. This CDR3 spans 15 amino acids. V dropped 2 bases and J dropped 5 bases, with 15 bases sitting between them.

The CDR3 sequence is CAIGAGVGETQYF. DNA of the CDR3: TGTGCCATCGGTGCGGGAGTGGGAGAGACCCAGTACTTC. The chain is built from TRBV10-3 and TRBJ2-7; 7 bases fit TRBD2. The J call is uncertain, as TRBJ2-5 better fits the DNA end. Germline CDR1 is ENHRY and CDR2 is SYGVKD. The CDR3 runs 13 residues.

The chain has TRBV7-6 and TRBJ2-1; D perhaps matches TRBD2 (5 bases). The ends were cut back, 1 base at V and 4 bases at J, with 11 bases in the middle. The CDR3 contains 15 residues. Germline loops: CDR1 SGHVS, CDR2 FNYEAQ. The CDR3 DNA reads as TGTGCCAGCAGCTTAGTCGTGGGAGATTACAATGAGCAGTTCTTC. Protein: CASSLVVGDYNEQFF.

V gene TRBV5-6 combines with J gene TRBJ2-1, with 10 positions matching TRBD2. Germline lookup yields CDR1 SGHDT and CDR2 YYEEEE. The junction had 7 bases not matched to a gene; V was cut back by 5 bases and J by 8 bases. The CDR3 consists of 14 residues. CDR3 nucleotides: TGTGCCAGCAGTGGGCTAGCGGGAGCGGATGAGCAGTTCTTC. Its translation: CASSGLAGADEQFF.

A few counts support this clonotype. The gene calls are TRBV4-1 and TRBJ1-2; D is perhaps TRBD1 (5 bases). This CDR3 is built from 15 residues. Germline lookup yields CDR1 MGHRA and CDR2 YSYEKL. Trimming stripped 0 bases from V and 1 base from J, with 9 bases between. CDR3 DNA sequence: TGCGCCAGCAGCCAAGATTATCAGGGTAACTATGGCTACACCTTC. As protein: CASSQDYQGNYGYTF.